What follows are 14 T cell receptor beta chains derived from one specimen sequenced in a study of blood T cell repertoires in COVID-19. Profiling relied on immunoSEQ multiplex PCR, and the TCRdb table lists in-frame clones only, not all of them. Among roughly 250,000 clones, around 87% were seen once, and the ten largest hold 1.5% to 2%. Sequenced sample: PBMCs or T cells enriched from blood (not recorded which). The receptors originated from a woman aged 50 to 60 who had recovered from COVID-19.

The chain joins TRBV28 to TRBJ2-2, with TRBD2 matching 11 bases. The CDR3 covers 15 residues. CDR1 is MDHEN and CDR2 is SYDVKM in the germline V gene. With 5 bases clipped from V and 1 base from J, the junction kept 0 bases outside the gene matches. The CDR3 spells CASSLAGGNTGELFF. As DNA, the CDR3 is TGTGCCAGCAGTCTAGCGGGGGGGAACACCGGGGAGCTGTTTTTT.

V usage is TRBV19 and J usage is TRBJ1-1; possibly TRBD1 for D (5 bases). The CDR3 sequence is 15 residues long. The V gene lost 2 bases and the J gene lost 1 base, with 11 bases spanning the gap. CDR1 and CDR2 from the germline V gene are LNHDA and SQIVND (reference sequence). In DNA, the CDR3 is TGTGCCAGTAGTATAACGGGACTCAGGAACACTGAAGCTTTCTTT. It codes for CASSITGLRNTEAFF.

CDR3 protein: CASSPRDRGFFAEAFF. DNA for the CDR3: TGTGCCAGCAGTCCGCGGGACAGGGGCTTTTTCGCTGAAGCTTTCTTT. The chain uses TRBV28 and TRBJ1-1; 10 nucleotides match TRBD1. Germline assignment: CDR1 MDHEN and CDR2 SYDVKM. Losses at the gene ends were 5 bases for V and 6 bases for J; bases not matched to a gene: 12. The CDR3 has 16 residues.

V is TRBV30 and J is TRBJ2-1; D remains ambiguous. Deletions cut 5 bases from V and 9 bases from J, with 8 bases between. The CDR3 length is 10 residues. Germline V gene data show CDR1 as GTSNPN and CDR2 as SVGIG (reference sequence). The CDR3 sequence: CAWATVEQFF. The CDR3 coding sequence is TGTGCCTGGGCCACTGTTGAGCAGTTCTTC.

Here the CDR3 DNA reads TGTGCCAGCAGCTTAGGGGGAGCCTACACTGAAGCTTTCTTT. It encodes CASSLGGAYTEAFF. This sequence joins TRBV11-2 and TRBJ1-1; D is uncertain. The V gene's germline CDR1 is SGHAT and CDR2 FQNNGV. V dropped 1 base and J dropped 3 bases, with 9 bases sitting between them. The CDR3 loop spans 14 amino acids. Full variable domain (remainder filled in from reference TRBV11-2 and TRBJ1-1): EAGVAQSPRYKIIEKRQSVAFWCNPISGHATLYWYQQILGQGPKLLIQFQNNGVVDDSQLPKDRFSAERLKGVDSTLKIQPAKLEDSAVYLCASSLGGAYTEAFFGQGTRLTVV.

This clone was counted only a few times. The chain uses TRBV28 and TRBJ1-6; 8 positions agree with TRBD1. The CDR3 extends over 15 amino acids. J was trimmed by 8 bases and V by 6 bases; bases with no gene match: 9. CDR1 and CDR2 from the germline V gene are MDHEN and SYDVKM. The CDR3 coding sequence is TGTGCCAGCAGCTCTAGGACAGGGTTTCATTCACCCCTCCACTTT. Its translation is CASSSRTGFHSPLHF.

The chain carries TRBV19 and TRBJ2-1, with D possibly matching TRBD1 (6 bases). From germline, CDR1 is LNHDA and CDR2 SQIVND (reference sequence). Trimming took off 5 bases at V and 8 bases at J, with 16 bases between the two ends. CDR3 length equals 14 residues. The CDR3 nucleotides read TGTGCCAGTAGTGAGACAGGTCGAAGGGATGAGCAGTTCTTC. It encodes CASSETGRRDEQFF.

This clone came up once. The chain has TRBV29-1 and TRBJ2-7, with TRBD1 matching 7 bases. The CDR3 covers 12 residues. V shed 6 bases and J 2 bases; nucleotides not matched to a gene: 4. Looked up from germline, CDR1 is SQVTM and CDR2 is ANQGSEA. The CDR3 loop reads CSVGQSTYEQYF. DNA of the CDR3: TGCAGCGTGGGACAGAGTACCTACGAGCAGTACTTC.

As regards this clone: This sample includes further DNA sequences coding for the same CDR3. V usage is TRBV12-3 or TRBV12-4 and J usage is TRBJ1-2, with D tentatively TRBD1 (5 bases). This CDR3 is built from 13 residues. V gave up 5 bases and J gave up 2 bases, with 9 bases separating them. The CDR3 reads CASSPDRNYGYTF. The CDR3 DNA is TGTGCCAGCAGTCCCGACAGAAACTATGGCTACACCTTC.

The chain couples TRBV27 to TRBJ1-6; D perhaps matches TRBD1 (5 bases). Germline-derived CDR1 and CDR2 are MNHEY and SMNVEV (reference sequence). V gave up 0 bases and J gave up 2 bases, with 17 bases separating them. The CDR3 totals 19 residues. The CDR3 DNA reads TGTGCCAGCAGTTTATCGACGTGGCCAGGGATAACCTATAATTCACCCCTCCACTTT. Its translation is CASSLSTWPGITYNSPLHF.

V and J are TRBV11-3 and TRBJ1-5; TRBD1 matches at 9 bases. Germline V lookup: CDR1 SGHNT, CDR2 YENEEA. The CDR3 spans 17 residues. With V trimmed by 5 bases and J by 3 bases, 11 bases remained unmatched. The CDR3 region is CASSVPRDRAANQPQHF. DNA of the CDR3: TGTGCCAGCAGCGTGCCGCGGGACAGGGCCGCCAATCAGCCCCAGCATTTT. Drawing the rest from reference TRBV11-3 and TRBJ1-5, the complete variable domain is EAGVVQSPRYKIIEKKQPVAFWCNPISGHNTLYWYLQNLGQGPELLIRYENEEAVDDSQLPKDRFSAERLKGVDSTLKIQPAELGDSAVYLCASSVPRDRAANQPQHFGDGTRLSIL.

This chain connects TRBV11-1 to TRBJ2-3; D may be TRBD1 (5 bases). V lost 5 bases, J lost 0 bases, and 12 bases lay in between. The CDR3 is made up of 15 amino acids. Germline V gene lookup returns CDR1 SGHAT and CDR2 FQDESV (reference sequence). The CDR3 here is CASSLTGPSTDTQYF. CDR3 nucleotides: TGTGCCAGCAGCCTAACAGGACCAAGCACAGATACGCAGTATTTT.

The chain carries TRBV27 and TRBJ1-1, with D possibly matching TRBD1 (5 bases). Trimming cost V 3 bases and J 4 bases, with 9 bases left between them. Germline V lookup: CDR1 MNHEY, CDR2 SMNVEV (reference sequence). The CDR3 is 13 residues long. CDR3 residues: CASSFWQGTEAFF. The DNA for the CDR3 is TGTGCCAGCAGTTTCTGGCAGGGCACTGAAGCTTTCTTT.

This clone was seen a single time. The chain recombines TRBV12-3 or TRBV12-4 with TRBJ2-1; D is perhaps TRBD2 (5 bases). The CDR3 spans 12 residues. Trimming removed 2 bases from V and 12 bases from J, with 11 bases in between. In nucleotides, the CDR3 is TGTGCCAGCAGTTTACAGATTGAGGGGCAGTTCTTC. Amino acids: CASSLQIEGQFF.